A selection of T cell receptor beta chains follows, all from one sample in a study of blood T cells in healthy people across ages. TCRdb re-derived calls from the 5' RACE reads in MiXCR, one entry per CDR3 protein. Of about 1.4 million distinct CDR3 sequences in the sample, approximately 63% are singletons; the top ten hold under 8.5%. The sample was blood. These receptors came from a young man in good health. The CDR3 runs from the conserved cysteine through the conserved F or W. Fields, in order: D gene, clone size, J gene, V gene, CDR3 DNA, CDR3 protein. D genes are given only for firm matches. The size entry is marked missing in some rows and otherwise reads once, few, many or a size class.

>TRBD1|few|TRBJ2-7|TRBV29-1
TGCAGCGTTGAGACGGGACAGCCCTACGAGCAGTACTTC
CSVETGQPYEQYF
>TRBD2|NA|TRBJ2-3|TRBV4-2
TGTGCCAGCAGCCGCCCGGTAGCGGGAGTGGGAGATACGCAGTATTTT
CASSRPVAGVGDTQYF
>TRBD1|NA|TRBJ1-2|TRBV4-2
TGTGCCAGCAGCCAGTACGACAGGGGTGGTGGCTACACCTTC
CASSQYDRGGGYTF
>TRBD1|NA|TRBJ2-1|TRBV11-3
TGTGCCAGCAGCCCGTTAGGGACAGGTGGTAGAGGTGAGCAGTTCTTC
CASSPLGTGGRGEQFF
>NA|few|TRBJ2-7|TRBV27
TGTGCCAGCAGACAGACAGGAGGATTCTACGAGCAGTACTTC
CASRQTGGFYEQYF
>NA|NA|TRBJ1-5|TRBV12-3/TRBV12-4
TGTGCCAGCAGTTTGAGGGGATCGCAGCCCCAGCATTTT
CASSLRGSQPQHF
>TRBD2|NA|TRBJ2-1|TRBV20-1
TGCAGTGCCGCGGGAGGGCCTCCCAATGAGCAGTTCTTC
CSAAGGPPNEQFF
>NA|NA|TRBJ2-1|TRBV12-3/TRBV12-4
TGTGCCAGCAGGTTCGGGGGAGTCCCCTCCAATGAGCAGTTCTTC
CASRFGGVPSNEQFF
>NA|few|TRBJ2-7|TRBV7-2
TGTGCCAGCAGCGGTCAAGAGGGCGCTCCCTTCTACGAGCAGTACTTC
CASSGQEGAPFYEQYF
>TRBD1|NA|TRBJ1-2|TRBV9
TGTGCCAGCAGCTTTACAGGGGACTATGGCTACACCTTC
CASSFTGDYGYTF
>NA|NA|TRBJ2-3|TRBV6-1
TGTGCCAGCAGTGAATTGCGGACTTTTACCCTTTCAAGCACAGATACGCAGTATTTT
CASSELRTFTLSSTDTQYF
>NA|NA|TRBJ2-2|TRBV29-1
TGCAGCGTTGGGACCCCTGTGAACACCGGGGAGCTGTTTTTT
CSVGTPVNTGELFF
>NA|NA|TRBJ1-4|TRBV6-2/TRBV6-3
TGTGCCAGCAGCCACTCACAGAACGGAAGACTGTTTTTT
CASSHSQNGRLFF
>TRBD2|few|TRBJ2-4|TRBV25-1
TGTGCCAGCAGTGTACTAGCGGGGGCGCAGTACTTC
CASSVLAGAQYF
>NA|NA|TRBJ2-7|TRBV4-1
TGCGCCAGCAGCCAAGTTTATCCCCACGAGCAGTACTTC
CASSQVYPHEQYF
>NA|NA|TRBJ2-5|TRBV12-3/TRBV12-4
TGTGCCAGCACTTATAGAGCGGGCACTCAAGAGACCCAGTACTTC
CASTYRAGTQETQYF
>NA|few|TRBJ2-3|TRBV11-2
TGTGCCAGCAGCTTAGTATCCCAGGGAACAGATACGCAGTATTTT
CASSLVSQGTDTQYF
>NA|NA|TRBJ1-5|TRBV2
TGTGCCAGCAGTGAAGCCCTTTCACCTGGGGGATATAGCAATCAGCCCCAGCATTTT
CASSEALSPGGYSNQPQHF
>TRBD2|NA|TRBJ2-7|TRBV5-1
TGTGCCAGCAGCTTTGGGACTAGCGGAAACAATGAGCAGTACTTC
CASSFGTSGNNEQYF